Each of the 17 T cell receptor beta chains below was sequenced from the same sample in a study of blood T cells in healthy people across ages. Primers used in a second PCR of about 6 to 11 cycles were a sample-barcoded 5' primer and a J-beta primer mix. TCRdb fed the 5' RACE reads into MiXCR, producing one record per CDR3 protein. The sample contains approximately 820,000 distinct CDR3 sequences, around 43% of which appear only once. The sequencing sample was made of blood. These receptors all come from a man between 60 and 75 years old in good health.

This clonotype has only a few counts. The J gene is TRBJ2-1, the V gene TRBV4-1, with D possibly being TRBD1 (5 bases). CDR3 length equals 15 residues. V lost 4 bases and J 5 bases, leaving 15 bases between the germline ends. In germline, CDR1 is MGHRA, CDR2 YSYEKL. CDR3 coding DNA: TGCGCCAGCAGCCCCTGGGGCCTTAAACACAATGAGCAGTTCTTC. It encodes CASSPWGLKHNEQFF.

The CDR3 loop reads CASSPRAAISSSYEQYF. In nucleotides, the CDR3 is TGTGCCAGCAGCCCCCGAGCGGCAATATCGAGCTCCTACGAGCAGTACTTC. V gene TRBV9 combines with J gene TRBJ2-7; a possible D gene is TRBD2 (5 bases). Deletions cut 4 bases from V and 0 bases from J, with 20 bases between. CDR3 length equals 17 residues. Germline lookup yields CDR1 SGDLS and CDR2 YYNGEE.

J is TRBJ2-1 and V is TRBV4-3, with a possible D match to TRBD2 (5 bases). V lost 0 bases to trimming and J lost 13 bases, with 10 bases between them. CDR3 length: 12 amino acids. CDR1 and CDR2 (germline): LGHNA, YSLEER. CDR3 sequence (DNA): TGCGCCAGCAGCCAAGAGGGAGAGTCCCAGTTCTTC. The encoded protein is CASSQEGESQFF.

This clonotype was seen a few times. The genes are TRBV27 and TRBJ1-6; D remains ambiguous. The CDR3 runs 16 residues. Trimming left V 4 bases short and J 11 bases short, with 21 bases between. CDR1 and CDR2 (germline): MNHEY, SMNVEV (reference sequence). The CDR3 here is CASSYAPGHYGAPLHF. CDR3 in DNA: TGTGCCAGCAGTTATGCCCCGGGCCATTACGGGGCACCCCTCCACTTT.

The V gene is TRBV30, the J gene TRBJ2-7; D is ambiguous. The germline V gene has CDR1 GTSNPN and CDR2 SVGIG (reference sequence). The CDR3 consists of 12 residues. Trimming took 2 bases from V and 2 from J, leaving 7 bases between them. CDR3 residues: CAWSKVAYEQYF. Written as DNA, the CDR3 is TGTGCCTGGAGTAAAGTGGCCTACGAGCAGTACTTC. Together with reference TRBV30 and TRBJ2-7, the CDR3 gives the full variable domain: SQTIHQWPATLVQPVGSPLSLECTVEGTSNPNLYWYRQAAGRGLQLLFYSVGIGQISSEVPQNLSASRPQDRQFILSSKKLLLSDSGFYLCAWSKVAYEQYFGPGTRLTVT.

The rearrangement links TRBV27 to TRBJ1-6; D is undetermined. Trimming stripped 5 bases from V and 0 bases from J, with 11 bases between. Germline V gene sequence: CDR1 MNHEY, CDR2 SMNVEV (reference sequence). There are 16 residues in the CDR3. The CDR3 nucleotides read TGTGCCAGCAGTGAGGGCCGGAGCTCCTATAATTCACCCCTCCACTTT. As protein: CASSEGRSSYNSPLHF.

The chain couples TRBV7-9 to TRBJ2-3; D may be TRBD1 (6 bases). The germline gives CDR1 SEHNR, CDR2 FQNEAQ (reference sequence). CDR3 length: 15 amino acids. Trimming removed 2 bases at V and 2 bases at J, with 11 bases between. CDR3 bases: TGTGCCAGCAGCTTAACGACAGGCACCACAGATACGCAGTATTTT. This codes for CASSLTTGTTDTQYF.

Regarding this clonotype: At one end the junction does not follow the germline gene, possibly because of a read error. The J gene is TRBJ2-7, the V gene TRBV7-2; D call uncertain. The CDR3 spans 12 residues. Germline assignment: CDR1 SGHTA and CDR2 FQGNSA. In DNA, the CDR3 is TGTGCCTGCAGCCTCAACTCCTACGAGCAGTACTTC. Its translation: CACSLNSYEQYF.

This clonotype was seen once. The chain uses TRBV18 and TRBJ2-3, with 8 bases fitting TRBD2. Germline-derived CDR1 and CDR2 are KGHSH and LQKENI. The CDR3 contains 16 residues. V shed 8 bases and J 2 bases; nucleotides not matched to a gene: 12. CDR3: CASPRPGGLITDTQYF. In DNA, the CDR3 is TGTGCCAGCCCACGCCCGGGGGGGCTGATCACAGATACGCAGTATTTT.

This clonotype was found a few times. This sequence joins TRBV7-9 and TRBJ1-6, with TRBD1 matching 9 bases. The CDR3 is made up of 15 amino acids. The V segment lost 6 bases and the J segment 10 bases; nucleotides outside the gene matches: 10. Germline CDR1 is SEHNR and CDR2 is FQNEAQ (reference sequence). The DNA of the CDR3 is TGTGCCAGCAGACCGGACAGGGGACGTGGATCACCCCTCCACTTT. This encodes CASRPDRGRGSPLHF. Complete variable domain (other parts from reference TRBV7-9 and TRBJ1-6): DTGVSQNPRHKITKRGQNVTFRCDPISEHNRLYWYRQTLGQGPEFLTYFQNEAQLEKSRLLSDRFSAERPKGSFSTLEIQRTEQGDSAMYLCASRPDRGRGSPLHFGNGTRLTVT.

A remark on this clonotype: A read error may produce the germline difference seen at one junction end. CDR3 in DNA: TGTGCCAGCAGCTTGGTCGAGGCAGGGGGGAAAGAGACCCTGTACTTC. It yields the protein CASSLVEAGGKETLYF. This rearrangement joins TRBV7-9 to TRBJ2-5, with D perhaps matching TRBD1 (7 bases). The CDR3 is 16 residues long. Germline assignment: CDR1 SEHNR and CDR2 FQNEAQ (reference sequence).

The chain combines TRBV6-2 or TRBV6-3 with TRBJ2-7; 11 bases agree with TRBD2. This CDR3 is built from 15 residues. Germline V gene lookup returns CDR1 MNHEY and CDR2 SVGEGT. V lost 6 bases to trimming and J lost 3 bases; unmatched junction nucleotides: 7. The CDR3 nucleotides are TGTGCCAGCAGATCACTAGCGGGGGTTGTCTACGAGCAGTACTTC. Translated: CASRSLAGVVYEQYF.

This rearrangement joins TRBV20-1 to TRBJ2-4; 12 nucleotides align to TRBD2. This CDR3 spans 15 amino acids. From germline, CDR1 is DFQATT and CDR2 SNEGSKA (reference sequence). V was clipped by 4 bases and J by 1 base; unmatched bases: 2. In DNA, the CDR3 is TGCAGTGCTATAGGACTAGCGGGGGCCAAAAACATTCAGTACTTC. Its protein product is CSAIGLAGAKNIQYF.

The DNA for the CDR3 is TGTGCCAGCAGCGCAGGAACAGGACACCAAGAGACCCAGTACTTC. Its translation is CASSAGTGHQETQYF. The rearrangement joins TRBV13 to TRBJ2-5; possible D gene TRBD1, 5 bases. The length of the CDR3 is 15 residues. Deletions cut 5 bases from V and 0 bases from J, with 13 bases between. Looked up from germline, CDR1 is PRHDT and CDR2 is FYEKMQ (reference sequence). Full variable domain (missing parts from reference TRBV13 and TRBJ2-5): AAGVIQSPRHLIKEKRETATLKCYPIPRHDTVYWYQQGPGQDPQFLISFYEKMQSDKGSIPDRFSAQQFSDYHSELNMSSLELGDSALYFCASSAGTGHQETQYFGPGTRLLVL.

V gene TRBV20-1 combines with J gene TRBJ2-1; 8 nucleotides line up with TRBD2. Germline CDR1 and CDR2: DFQATT and SNEGSKA (reference sequence). The junction had 5 bases not matched to a gene; V was cut back by 0 bases and J by 1 base. The CDR3 loop spans 16 amino acids. This CDR3 reads CSARDSGGGSYNEQFF. The CDR3 DNA is TGCAGTGCTAGAGATTCCGGGGGGGGTTCCTACAATGAGCAGTTCTTC.

The rearrangement uses TRBV14 and TRBJ2-5; D uncertain. The CDR3 has 16 amino acids. Trimming cost V 4 bases and J 0 bases, with 15 bases left between them. CDR1 is SGHDN and CDR2 is FVKESK in the germline V gene. The DNA for the CDR3 is TGTGCCAGCAGCCGAAACGTACAATGGTACCAAGAGACCCAGTACTTC. Translated: CASSRNVQWYQETQYF.

The chain links TRBV20-1 to TRBJ1-6; D is uncertain. Germline CDR1 is DFQATT and CDR2 is SNEGSKA (reference sequence). The CDR3 loop spans 12 amino acids. As DNA, the CDR3 is TGCGGGATTTTGCGACTTAATTCACCCCTCCACTTT. Protein: CGILRLNSPLHF.